This T cell receptor beta chain emerged from a study of blood T cells in healthy people across ages. This CDR3 is built from 12 residues. Germline V lookup: CDR1 SNHLY, CDR2 FYNNEI. V was pared by 0 bases and J by 4 bases, with 4 bases between. About this clonotype itself: What it binds is unknown.

Alongside a J-beta primer mix, a sample-barcoded 5' primer served in a second PCR lasting about 7 to 11 cycles. TCRdb processed the 5' RACE reads anew with MiXCR; each CDR3 protein has one entry. The sample records approximately 1,000,000 distinct CDR3 sequences, less than 50% being singletons. Regarding the study as a whole: In the absence of known donor CMV status, changes in expanded clonotypes were possibly confounded.

This clonotype was sampled from an older woman in good health. Material for sequencing was blood. The rearrangement joins TRBV2 to TRBJ2-7; the D is unclear. CDR3 in DNA: TGTGCCAGCAGTGAAGCGCAATACGAGCAGTACTTC. This codes for CASSEAQYEQYF.